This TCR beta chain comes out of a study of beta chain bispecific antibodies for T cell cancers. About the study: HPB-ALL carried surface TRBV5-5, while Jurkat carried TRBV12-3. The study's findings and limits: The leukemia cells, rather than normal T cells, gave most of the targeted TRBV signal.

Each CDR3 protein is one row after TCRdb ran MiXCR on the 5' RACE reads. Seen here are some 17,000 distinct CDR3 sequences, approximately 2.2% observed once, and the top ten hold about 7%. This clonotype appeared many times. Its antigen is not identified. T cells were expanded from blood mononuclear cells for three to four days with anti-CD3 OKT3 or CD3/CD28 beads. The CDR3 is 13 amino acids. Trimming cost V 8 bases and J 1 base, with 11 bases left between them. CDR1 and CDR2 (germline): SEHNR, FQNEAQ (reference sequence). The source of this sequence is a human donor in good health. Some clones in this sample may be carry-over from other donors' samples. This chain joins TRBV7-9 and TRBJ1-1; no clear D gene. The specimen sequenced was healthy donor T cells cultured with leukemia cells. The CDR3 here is CASGVWENTEAFF. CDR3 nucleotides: TGTGCCAGCGGGGTATGGGAGAACACTGAAGCTTTCTTT.